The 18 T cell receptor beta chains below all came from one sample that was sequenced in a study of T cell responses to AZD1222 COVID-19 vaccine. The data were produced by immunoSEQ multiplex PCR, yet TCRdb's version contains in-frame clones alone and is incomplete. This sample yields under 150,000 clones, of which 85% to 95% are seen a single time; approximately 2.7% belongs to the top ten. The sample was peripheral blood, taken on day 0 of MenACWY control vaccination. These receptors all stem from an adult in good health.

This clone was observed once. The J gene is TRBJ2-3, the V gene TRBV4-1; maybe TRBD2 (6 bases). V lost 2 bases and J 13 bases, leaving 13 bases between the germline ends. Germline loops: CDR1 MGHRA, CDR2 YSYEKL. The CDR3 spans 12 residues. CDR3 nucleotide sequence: TGCGCCAGCAGCCAATTCCCCGGGAGCAAGTATTTT. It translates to CASSQFPGSKYF.

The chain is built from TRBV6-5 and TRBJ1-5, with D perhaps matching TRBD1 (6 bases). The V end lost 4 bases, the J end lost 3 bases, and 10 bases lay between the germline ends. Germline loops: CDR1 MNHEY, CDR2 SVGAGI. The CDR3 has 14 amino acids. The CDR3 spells CASSFTGNNQPQHF. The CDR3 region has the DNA TGTGCCAGCAGTTTTACAGGGAACAATCAGCCCCAGCATTTT.

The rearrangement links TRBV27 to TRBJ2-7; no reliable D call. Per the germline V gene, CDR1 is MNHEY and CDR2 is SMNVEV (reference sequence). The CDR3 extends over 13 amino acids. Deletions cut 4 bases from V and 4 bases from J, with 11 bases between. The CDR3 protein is CASSYAGVYEQYF. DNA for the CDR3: TGTGCCAGCAGTTACGCTGGGGTTTACGAGCAGTACTTC.

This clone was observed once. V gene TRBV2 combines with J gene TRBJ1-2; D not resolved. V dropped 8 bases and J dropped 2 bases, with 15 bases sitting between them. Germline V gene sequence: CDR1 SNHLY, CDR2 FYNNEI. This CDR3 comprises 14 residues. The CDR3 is CASFGVLRNYGYTF. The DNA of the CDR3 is TGTGCCAGCTTCGGGGTCCTACGAAACTATGGCTACACCTTC.

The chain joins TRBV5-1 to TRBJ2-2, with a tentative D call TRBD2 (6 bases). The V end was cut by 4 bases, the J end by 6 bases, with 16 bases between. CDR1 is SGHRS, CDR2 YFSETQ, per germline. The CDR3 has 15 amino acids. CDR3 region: CASSRRPGAPGELFF. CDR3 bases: TGCGCCAGCAGCCGGCGTCCGGGAGCCCCCGGGGAGCTGTTTTTT.

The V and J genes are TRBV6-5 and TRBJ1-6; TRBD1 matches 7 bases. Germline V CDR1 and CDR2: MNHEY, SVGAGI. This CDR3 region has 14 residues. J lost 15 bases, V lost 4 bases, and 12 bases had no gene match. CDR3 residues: CASSSTGQAGLLHF. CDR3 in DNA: TGTGCCAGCAGTTCAACTGGACAGGCTGGTCTCCTCCACTTT.

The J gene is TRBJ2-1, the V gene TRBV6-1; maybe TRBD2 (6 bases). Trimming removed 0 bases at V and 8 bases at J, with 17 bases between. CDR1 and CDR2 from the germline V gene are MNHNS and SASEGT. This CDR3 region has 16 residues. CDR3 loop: CASSEAFPGVTYEQFF. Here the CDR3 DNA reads TGTGCCAGCAGTGAAGCTTTCCCGGGAGTGACATATGAGCAGTTCTTC.

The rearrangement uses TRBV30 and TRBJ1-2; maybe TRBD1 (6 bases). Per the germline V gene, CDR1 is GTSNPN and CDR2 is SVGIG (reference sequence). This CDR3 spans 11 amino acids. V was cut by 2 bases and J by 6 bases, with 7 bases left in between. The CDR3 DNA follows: TGTGCCTGGAGTTACAGGGATGGCTACACCTTC. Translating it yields CAWSYRDGYTF.

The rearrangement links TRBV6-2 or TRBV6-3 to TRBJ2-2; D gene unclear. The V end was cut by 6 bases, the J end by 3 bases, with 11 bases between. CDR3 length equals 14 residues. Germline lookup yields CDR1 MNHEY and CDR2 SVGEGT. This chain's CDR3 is CASSQTPDTGELFF. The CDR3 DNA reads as TGTGCCAGCAGCCAGACGCCCGACACCGGGGAGCTGTTTTTT.

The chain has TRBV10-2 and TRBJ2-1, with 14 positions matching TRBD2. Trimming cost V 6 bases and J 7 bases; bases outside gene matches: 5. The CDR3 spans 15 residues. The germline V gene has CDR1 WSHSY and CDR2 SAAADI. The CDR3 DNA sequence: TGCGCCAGCAGGACCGGGACTAGCGGGAGTAATGAGCAGTTCTTC. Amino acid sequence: CASRTGTSGSNEQFF.

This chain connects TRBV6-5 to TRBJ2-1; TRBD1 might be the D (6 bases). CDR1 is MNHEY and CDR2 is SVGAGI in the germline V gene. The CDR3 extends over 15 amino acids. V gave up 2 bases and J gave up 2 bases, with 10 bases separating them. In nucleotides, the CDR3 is TGTGCCAGCAGTTACCTCGGGACAACCTACAATGAGCAGTTCTTC. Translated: CASSYLGTTYNEQFF.

The CDR3 nucleotides read TGTGCCAGTAGTACCGACAGGGAAACAACTGGCTACACCTTC. Protein sequence: CASSTDRETTGYTF. The rearrangement uses TRBV19 and TRBJ1-2; 7 nucleotides match TRBD1. Germline V gene lookup returns CDR1 LNHDA and CDR2 SQIVND (reference sequence). The CDR3 is 14 residues long. V lost 4 bases, J lost 7 bases, and 9 bases stayed unmatched.

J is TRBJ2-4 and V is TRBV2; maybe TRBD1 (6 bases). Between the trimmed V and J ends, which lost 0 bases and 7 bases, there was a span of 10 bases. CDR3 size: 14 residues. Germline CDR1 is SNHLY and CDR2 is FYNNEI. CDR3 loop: CASSEAPGDNIQYF. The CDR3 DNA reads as TGTGCCAGCAGTGAAGCGCCAGGGGACAACATTCAGTACTTC.

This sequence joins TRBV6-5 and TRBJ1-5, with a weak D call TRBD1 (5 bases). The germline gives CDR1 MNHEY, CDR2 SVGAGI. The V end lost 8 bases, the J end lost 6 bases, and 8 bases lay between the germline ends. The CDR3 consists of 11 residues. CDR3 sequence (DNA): TGTGCCAGCGGGGGGTCTCAGCCCCAGCATTTT. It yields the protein CASGGSQPQHF.

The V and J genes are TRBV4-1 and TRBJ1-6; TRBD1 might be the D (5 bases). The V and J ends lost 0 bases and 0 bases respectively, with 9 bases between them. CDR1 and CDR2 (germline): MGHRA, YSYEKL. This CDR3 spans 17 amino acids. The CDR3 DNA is TGCGCCAGCAGCCAAGAACCAGGGTACTCCTATAATTCACCCCTCCACTTT. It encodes CASSQEPGYSYNSPLHF.

For the CDR3, the DNA is TGTGCCAGTAATGAAGGGGCGCGGGGCTACAATGAGCAGTTCTTC. Residues: CASNEGARGYNEQFF. The chain employs TRBV19 and TRBJ2-1; the D gene is possibly TRBD2 (6 bases). CDR3 size: 15 residues. V was trimmed by 7 bases and J by 3 bases, leaving 16 bases between them. Germline CDR1 is LNHDA and CDR2 is SQIVND (reference sequence).

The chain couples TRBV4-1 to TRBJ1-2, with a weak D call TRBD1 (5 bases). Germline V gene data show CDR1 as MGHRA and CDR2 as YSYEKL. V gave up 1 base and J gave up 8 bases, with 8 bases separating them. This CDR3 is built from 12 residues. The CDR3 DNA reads TGCGCCAGCAGCCAAGCTACAGGCGGCTACACCTTC. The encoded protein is CASSQATGGYTF.

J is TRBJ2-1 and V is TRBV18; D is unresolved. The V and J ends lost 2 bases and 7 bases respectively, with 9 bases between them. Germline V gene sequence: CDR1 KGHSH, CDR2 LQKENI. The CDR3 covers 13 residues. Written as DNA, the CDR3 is TGTGCCAGCTCACCAACTGCGCCAAATGAGCAGTTCTTC. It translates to CASSPTAPNEQFF.